A selection of T cell receptor beta chains follows, all from one sample in a study of OX40 agonist ivuxolimab in advanced cancers. The table came from immunoSEQ multiplex PCR; TCRdb's copy has only in-frame clones and leaves some out. Among roughly 60,000 clones, 85% to 90% were seen once, and the ten largest hold approximately 15%. This specimen was CD4+ or CD8+ T cells sorted from blood, taken in a trial of the OX40 agonist ivuxolimab. The receptors were sampled from an adult with an advanced solid tumor such as melanoma, head and neck, liver or kidney cancer. The CDR3 runs from the conserved cysteine through the conserved F or W. A D gene is named only where the DNA matches it firmly. Clone size is not always given. Where it is, it says once, few, many or a class for expanded clones.

cdr3_aa cdr3_nt d_call v_call cdr3_length clone_size j_call
CASSPGTSLNEQFF TGCGCCAGCAGCCCCGGGACTTCGCTCAATGAGCAGTTCTTC . TRBV10-2 14 . TRBJ2-1
CASSLSPSGGVGDEQFF TGTGCCAGCAGCTTATCTCCTAGCGGGGGGGTAGGGGATGAGCAGTTCTTC TRBD2 TRBV11-2 17 . TRBJ2-1
CASSLYPNTEAFF TGTGCCAGCAGTTTATACCCGAACACTGAAGCTTTCTTT . TRBV27 13 . TRBJ1-1
CASSMSTGEGYEQYF TGTGCCAGCAGCATGTCGACAGGGGAGGGCTACGAGCAGTACTTC . TRBV13 15 . TRBJ2-7
CASSLTSAGPEAFF TGTGCCAGCAGCTTAACATCCGCGGGGCCTGAAGCTTTCTTT . TRBV7-6 14 . TRBJ1-1
CASSLGGGEAFF TGTGCCAGCAGTCTAGGGGGAGGGGAAGCTTTCTTT . TRBV27 12 . TRBJ1-1
CASSEGATDTQYF TGTGCCAGCAGTGAAGGAGCGACAGATACGCAGTATTTT . TRBV6-1 13 . TRBJ2-3
CASEGLGRNEQFF TGTGCCAGTGAAGGACTAGGGCGGAATGAGCAGTTCTTC TRBD2 TRBV19 13 . TRBJ2-1
CASSLQGGTYEQYF TGTGCCAGCAGTTTACAGGGGGGAACCTACGAGCAGTACTTC . TRBV28 14 . TRBJ2-7
CASSEEPGRSYEQYF TGTGCCAGCAGTGAGGAACCAGGGAGATCCTACGAGCAGTACTTC . TRBV6-1 15 . TRBJ2-7
CAWSRTDSNQPQHF TGTGCCTGGAGCCGGACAGATAGCAATCAGCCCCAGCATTTT . TRBV30 14 . TRBJ1-5
CATLEAGELFF TGTGCCACCCTAGAGGCCGGGGAGCTGTTTTTT . TRBV2 11 . TRBJ2-2
CAISQSSGYEQYF TGTGCCATCAGTCAAAGCAGCGGATACGAGCAGTACTTC . TRBV10-3 13 . TRBJ2-7
CAWSVPGERHTEAFF TGTGCCTGGAGTGTACCGGGGGAGAGACATACTGAAGCTTTCTTT . TRBV30 15 . TRBJ1-1
CASSLGGDYEQYF TGTGCCAGCAGCTTAGGTGGAGACTACGAGCAGTACTTC . TRBV7-9 13 . TRBJ2-7
CASSEDRSFSYEQYF TGTGCCAGCAGTGAAGACAGGTCTTTCTCCTACGAGCAGTACTTC . TRBV6-1 15 . TRBJ2-7
CASSVGGSEQFF TGTGCCAGCAGCGTCGGGGGTAGTGAGCAGTTCTTC . TRBV9 12 . TRBJ2-1
CASSSDVVQALGGYTF TGTGCCAGCAGTTCCGACGTGGTGCAGGCTTTGGGTGGCTACACCTTC . TRBV27 16 once TRBJ1-2
CASSQSGPGLTTYEQYF TGCGCCAGCAGCCAATCGGGACCGGGACTGACTACCTACGAGCAGTACTTC . TRBV4-1 17 . TRBJ2-7
CASSEGQNRYEQYF TGTGCCAGCAGCGAAGGACAGAATAGGTACGAGCAGTACTTC . TRBV9 14 . TRBJ2-7
CASSFRQRNEKLFF TGTGCCAGCAGTTTTCGACAGCGTAATGAAAAACTGTTTTTT . TRBV27 14 . TRBJ1-4
CASSLSQGARGTEAFF TGTGCCAGCAGCTTGAGCCAGGGGGCGCGGGGCACTGAAGCTTTCTTT TRBD1 TRBV5-5 16 once TRBJ1-1
CASIGPGHIYF TGCGCCAGCATAGGTCCCGGACACATATATTTT . TRBV23-1 11 . TRBJ1-3
CATGAWDEQYF TGTGCCACCGGGGCCTGGGACGAGCAGTACTTC . TRBV10-3 11 . TRBJ2-7
CASSFVAGLAGGPTSYNEQFF TGTGCCAGCAGTTTTGTAGCGGGACTAGCGGGGGGACCCACCTCCTACAATGAGCAGTTCTTC TRBD2 TRBV27 21 once TRBJ2-1
CASSLSGWRGAGQETQYF TGTGCCAGCAGTTTATCGGGTTGGAGGGGGGCAGGGCAAGAGACCCAGTACTTC . TRBV28 18 once TRBJ2-5
CASSSALGLLNEQFF TGTGCCAGCAGCTCGGCCCTGGGACTTCTCAATGAGCAGTTCTTC . TRBV7-3 15 . TRBJ2-1
CASSAGSDRRNEKLFF TGTGCCAGCAGTGCGGGCAGTGACAGAAGAAATGAAAAACTGTTTTTT . TRBV2 16 . TRBJ1-4
CASTAEGTPGYNEQFF TGTGCCAGCACCGCCGAGGGGACACCTGGCTACAATGAGCAGTTCTTC . TRBV9 16 . TRBJ2-1
CASSLVGPLDYNEQFF TGCGCCAGCAGCTTGGTTGGGCCACTAGATTACAATGAGCAGTTCTTC . TRBV5-1 16 . TRBJ2-1
CASSFSWTVGELFF TGTGCCAGCAGCTTTTCGTGGACCGTCGGGGAGCTGTTTTTT . TRBV11-2 14 medium-sized TRBJ2-2
CAWSVPAGGVLGYTF TGTGCCTGGAGTGTCCCGGCGGGGGGGGTATTAGGCTACACCTTC . TRBV30 15 . TRBJ1-2
CASSPQYSNQPQHF TGTGCCAGCAGCCCCCAATATAGCAATCAGCCCCAGCATTTT . TRBV7-9 14 . TRBJ1-5
CASSPRDTGFTDTQYF TGTGCCAGCTCACCCAGAGATACAGGGTTTACAGATACGCAGTATTTT . TRBV18 16 . TRBJ2-3
CASSLWDTEQFF TGCGCCAGCAGCCTATGGGACACTGAGCAGTTCTTC . TRBV5-1 12 . TRBJ2-1
CASSPWTDPYEQYF TGTGCCAGCAGCCCTTGGACAGACCCCTACGAGCAGTACTTC . TRBV14 14 . TRBJ2-7
CASRPYGGANEQFF TGTGCCAGCAGGCCCTATGGGGGGGCGAATGAGCAGTTCTTC . TRBV14 14 . TRBJ2-1
CASSTRDRHTGELFF TGTGCCAGCAGCACACGGGACAGGCATACCGGGGAGCTGTTTTTT TRBD1 TRBV7-9 15 . TRBJ2-2